This entry features one T cell receptor beta chain sequence. This sample stems from a study of shared clonotypes between healthy human individuals. Study in general: CD4 naive and CD4 memory each took three plates per donor, while CD8 naive took two and CD8 memory one.

TCRdb keeps only in-frame clones here, not all; method: immunoSEQ multiplex PCR. In the table there are some 2,500,000 clones, approximately 93% of which are singletons. V lost 6 bases, J lost 0 bases, and 8 bases lay in between. CDR3 length equals 13 residues. The germline V gene has CDR1 MNHEY and CDR2 SMNVEV (reference sequence). The sequencing sample was made of naive CD4+ T cells from PBMCs. Subset of the sample: CD45RA+ positively selected. This chain links TRBV27 with TRBJ2-5, with D tentatively TRBD1 (5 bases). The sequence came from a man aged 18 to 29 in good health. Some clones in this sample may be carry-over from other donors' samples. This CDR3 reads CASRGHNQETQYF. Here the CDR3 DNA reads TGTGCCAGCAGGGGGCATAACCAAGAGACCCAGTACTTC.